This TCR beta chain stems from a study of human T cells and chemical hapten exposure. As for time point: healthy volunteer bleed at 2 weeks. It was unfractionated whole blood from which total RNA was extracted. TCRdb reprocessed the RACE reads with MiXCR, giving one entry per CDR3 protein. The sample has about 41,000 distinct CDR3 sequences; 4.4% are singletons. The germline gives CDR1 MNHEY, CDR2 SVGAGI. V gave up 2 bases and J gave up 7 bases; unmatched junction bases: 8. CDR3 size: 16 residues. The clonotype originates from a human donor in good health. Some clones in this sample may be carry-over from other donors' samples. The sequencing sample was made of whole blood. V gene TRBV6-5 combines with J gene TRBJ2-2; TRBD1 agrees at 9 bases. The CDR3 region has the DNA TGTGCCAGCAGTTACCGGACAGGGGATGGGGACGGGGAGCTGTTTTTT. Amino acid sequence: CASSYRTGDGDGELFF.